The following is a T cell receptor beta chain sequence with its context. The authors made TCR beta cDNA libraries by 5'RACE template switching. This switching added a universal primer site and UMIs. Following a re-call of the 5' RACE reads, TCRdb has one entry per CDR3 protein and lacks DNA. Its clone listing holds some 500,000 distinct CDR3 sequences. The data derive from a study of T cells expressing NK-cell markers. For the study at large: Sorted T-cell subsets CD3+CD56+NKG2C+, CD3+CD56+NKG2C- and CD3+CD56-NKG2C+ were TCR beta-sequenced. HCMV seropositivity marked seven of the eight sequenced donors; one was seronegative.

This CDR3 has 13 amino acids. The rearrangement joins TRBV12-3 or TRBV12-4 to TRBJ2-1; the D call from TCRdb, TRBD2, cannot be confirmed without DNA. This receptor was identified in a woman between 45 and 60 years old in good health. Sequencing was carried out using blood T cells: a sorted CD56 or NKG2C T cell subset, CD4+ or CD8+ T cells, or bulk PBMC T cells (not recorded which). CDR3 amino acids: CASSPRTSDEQFF.